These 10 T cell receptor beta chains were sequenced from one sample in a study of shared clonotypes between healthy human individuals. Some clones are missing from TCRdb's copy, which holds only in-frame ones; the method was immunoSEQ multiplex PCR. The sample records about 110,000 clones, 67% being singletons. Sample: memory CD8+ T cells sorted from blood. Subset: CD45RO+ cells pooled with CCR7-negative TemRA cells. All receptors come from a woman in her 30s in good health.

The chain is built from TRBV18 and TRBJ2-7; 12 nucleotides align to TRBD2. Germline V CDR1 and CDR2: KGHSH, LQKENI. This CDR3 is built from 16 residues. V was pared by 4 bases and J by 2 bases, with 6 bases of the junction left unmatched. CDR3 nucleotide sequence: TGTGCCAGCTCACAGCGGCTAGCGGGAGGGCCCTACGAGCAGTACTTC. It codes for CASSQRLAGGPYEQYF.

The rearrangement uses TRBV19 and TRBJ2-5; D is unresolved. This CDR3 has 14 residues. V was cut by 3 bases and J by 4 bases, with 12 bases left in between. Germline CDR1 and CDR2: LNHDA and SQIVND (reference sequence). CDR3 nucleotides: TGTGCCAGTAGTATTTTGGGCGACCGAGAGACCCAGTACTTC. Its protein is CASSILGDRETQYF.

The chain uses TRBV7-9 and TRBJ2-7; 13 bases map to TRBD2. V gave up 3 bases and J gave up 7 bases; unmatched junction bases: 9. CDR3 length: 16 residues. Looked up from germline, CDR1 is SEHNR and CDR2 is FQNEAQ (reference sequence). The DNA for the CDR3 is TGTGCCAGCAGCTTGGTTCCGGGACTAGCGGGGCGTGAGCAGTACTTC. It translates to CASSLVPGLAGREQYF. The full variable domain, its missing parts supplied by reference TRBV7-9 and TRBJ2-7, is DTGVSQNPRHKITKRGQNVTFRCDPISEHNRLYWYRQTLGQGPEFLTYFQNEAQLEKSRLLSDRFSAERPKGSFSTLEIQRTEQGDSAMYLCASSLVPGLAGREQYFGPGTRLTVT.

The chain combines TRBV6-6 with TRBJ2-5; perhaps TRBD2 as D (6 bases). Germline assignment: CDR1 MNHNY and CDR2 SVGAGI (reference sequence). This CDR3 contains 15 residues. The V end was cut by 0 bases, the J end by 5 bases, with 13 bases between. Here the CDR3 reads CASSYSSSGRETQYF. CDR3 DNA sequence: TGTGCCAGCAGTTACTCGAGTTCAGGGAGGGAGACCCAGTACTTC.

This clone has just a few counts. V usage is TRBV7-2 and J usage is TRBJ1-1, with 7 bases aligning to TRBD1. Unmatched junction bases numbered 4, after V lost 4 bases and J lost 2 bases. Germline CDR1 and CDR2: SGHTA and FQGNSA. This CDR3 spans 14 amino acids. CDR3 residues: CASSSWDSNTEAFF. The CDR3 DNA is TGTGCCAGCAGCTCTTGGGACAGTAACACTGAAGCTTTCTTT.

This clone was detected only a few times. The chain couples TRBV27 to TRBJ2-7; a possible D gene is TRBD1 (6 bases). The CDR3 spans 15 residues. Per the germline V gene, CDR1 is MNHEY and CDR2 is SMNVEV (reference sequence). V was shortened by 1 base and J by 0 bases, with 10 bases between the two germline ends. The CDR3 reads CASSLFPGDSYEQYF. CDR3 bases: TGTGCCAGCAGTTTATTCCCAGGGGACTCCTACGAGCAGTACTTC.

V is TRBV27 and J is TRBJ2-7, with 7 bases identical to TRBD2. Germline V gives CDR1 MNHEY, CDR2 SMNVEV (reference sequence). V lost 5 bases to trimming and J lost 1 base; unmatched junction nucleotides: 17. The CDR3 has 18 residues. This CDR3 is CASSPFPHRREKSYEQYF. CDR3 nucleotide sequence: TGTGCCAGCAGTCCATTCCCCCATCGGCGGGAGAAGTCCTACGAGCAGTACTTC.

The CDR3 nucleotides are TGTGCCAGCAGTGTTGAGGCAGGGGGGAGGGTTGGGTACACCATATATTTT. Protein sequence: CASSVEAGGRVGYTIYF. The chain joins TRBV6-1 to TRBJ1-3, with 7 bases fitting TRBD1. The germline V gene encodes CDR1 MNHNS and CDR2 SASEGT. The V gene end was trimmed by 4 bases and the J gene end by 8 bases; junction bases not matched to a gene: 17. The length of the CDR3 is 17 residues.

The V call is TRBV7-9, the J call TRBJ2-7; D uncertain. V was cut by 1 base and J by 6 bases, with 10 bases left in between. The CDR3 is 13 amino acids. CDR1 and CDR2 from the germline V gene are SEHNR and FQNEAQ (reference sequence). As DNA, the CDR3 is TGTGCCAGCAGCTTAGGGACCCCGCCCGAGCAGTACTTC. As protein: CASSLGTPPEQYF.

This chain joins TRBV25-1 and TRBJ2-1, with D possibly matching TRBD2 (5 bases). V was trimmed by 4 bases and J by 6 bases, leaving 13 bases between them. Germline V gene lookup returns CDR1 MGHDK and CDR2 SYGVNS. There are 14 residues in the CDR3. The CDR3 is CASSGDRGRNEQFF. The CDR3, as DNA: TGTGCCAGCAGTGGGGATCGGGGTCGCAATGAGCAGTTCTTC.